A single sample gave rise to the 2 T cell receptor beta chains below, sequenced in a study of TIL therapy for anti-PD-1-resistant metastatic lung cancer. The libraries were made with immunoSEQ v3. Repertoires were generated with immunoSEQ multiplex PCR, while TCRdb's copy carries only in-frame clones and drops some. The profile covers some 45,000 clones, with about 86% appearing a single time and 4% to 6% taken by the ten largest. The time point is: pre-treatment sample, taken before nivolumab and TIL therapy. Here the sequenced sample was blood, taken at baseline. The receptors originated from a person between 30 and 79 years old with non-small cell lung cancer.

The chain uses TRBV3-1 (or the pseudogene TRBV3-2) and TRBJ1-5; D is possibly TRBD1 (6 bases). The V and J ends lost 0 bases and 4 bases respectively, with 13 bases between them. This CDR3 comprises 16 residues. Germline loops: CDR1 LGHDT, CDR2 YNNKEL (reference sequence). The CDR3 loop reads CASSQDLGQGNQPQHF. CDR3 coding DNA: TGTGCCAGCAGCCAAGATTTAGGGCAGGGGAATCAGCCCCAGCATTTT.

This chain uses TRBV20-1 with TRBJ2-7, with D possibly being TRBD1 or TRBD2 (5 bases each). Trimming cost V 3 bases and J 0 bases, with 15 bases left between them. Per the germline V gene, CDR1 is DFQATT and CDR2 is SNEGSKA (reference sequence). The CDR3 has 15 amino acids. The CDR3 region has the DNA TGCAGTGCTAGTTACGGGGCCTCAGCCTCCTACGAGCAGTACTTC. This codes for CSASYGASASYEQYF.